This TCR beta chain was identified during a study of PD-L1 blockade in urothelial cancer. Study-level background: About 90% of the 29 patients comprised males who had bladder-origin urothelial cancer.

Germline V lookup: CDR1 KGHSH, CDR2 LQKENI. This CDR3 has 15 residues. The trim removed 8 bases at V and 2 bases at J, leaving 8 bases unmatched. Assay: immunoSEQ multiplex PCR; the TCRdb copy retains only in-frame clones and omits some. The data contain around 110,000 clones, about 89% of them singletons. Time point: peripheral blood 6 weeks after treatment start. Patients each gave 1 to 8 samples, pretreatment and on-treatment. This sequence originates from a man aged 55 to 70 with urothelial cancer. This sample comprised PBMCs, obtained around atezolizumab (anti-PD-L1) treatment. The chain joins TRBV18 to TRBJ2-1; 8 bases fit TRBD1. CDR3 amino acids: CASTTGDRAYNEQFF. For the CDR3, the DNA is TGTGCCAGCACGACAGGGGATAGGGCCTACAATGAGCAGTTCTTC.